These 11 T cell receptor beta chains share one sample of origin, sequenced in a study of T-cell memory formation after mild COVID-19. TCRdb recomputed calls from the 5' RACE reads with MiXCR, one row per CDR3 protein. The sample records approximately 570,000 distinct CDR3 sequences, roughly 18% being singletons. The sequencing input was PBMCs or a T cell subset sorted from them (not recorded which). These receptors all stem from an adult woman who had mild COVID-19 (a few samples of this study predate the infection). Cell type and time point are not known.

This clonotype was recorded a few times. This chain links TRBV7-9 with TRBJ2-7; 7 positions match TRBD1. Germline V CDR1 and CDR2: SEHNR, FQNEAQ (reference sequence). This CDR3 contains 13 residues. The ends lost 7 bases at V and 2 bases at J; junction bases unmatched: 5. As DNA, the CDR3 is TGTGCCAGCATGGTGACAGGGACCTACGAGCAGTACTTC. Its translation: CASMVTGTYEQYF.

This clonotype has only a few counts. One junction end disagrees with the germline gene, perhaps due to a read error. V and J are TRBV6-5 and TRBJ2-3; 9 bases line up with TRBD1. The CDR3 length is 15 residues. Germline V gene sequence: CDR1 MNHEY, CDR2 SVGAGI. CDR3 sequence (DNA): TGTGCCAGCAGTTACTCGGGACAGGGAACAGATACGAAGTATTTT. It is translated as CASSYSGQGTDTKYF.

The chain joins TRBV19 to TRBJ2-1; D may be TRBD2 (6 bases). CDR1 LNHDA and CDR2 SQIVND come from the germline V gene (reference sequence). The CDR3 spans 15 residues. V was clipped by 3 bases and J by 2 bases, with 11 bases between them. The CDR3 here is CASSIWDSAYNEQFF. CDR3 nucleotide sequence: TGTGCCAGTAGTATCTGGGACTCAGCCTACAATGAGCAGTTCTTC.

As regards this clonotype: This could be a read error, since a much larger clone is one nucleotide away. The chain is built from TRBV11-2 and TRBJ2-1; D remains unclear. V shed 1 base and J shed 9 bases, with 7 bases lying between them. Per germline, CDR1 SGHAT and CDR2 FQNNGV. This CDR3 is 12 amino acids long. The CDR3 DNA reads TGTGCCAGCAGCTTAGGAGTCAGTGAGCAGTTCTTC. Translation gives CASSLGVSEQFF.

The rearrangement joins TRBV11-2 to TRBJ1-1; TRBD1 aligns across 11 bases. J lost 6 bases, V lost 4 bases, and 10 bases had no gene match. Per the germline V gene, CDR1 is SGHAT and CDR2 is FQNNGV. There are 16 residues in the CDR3. The CDR3 DNA reads TGTGCCAGCAGCTATATTCCGGGACAGGGGGTTCCTGAAGCTTTCTTT. Its protein product is CASSYIPGQGVPEAFF.

The gene calls are TRBV7-8 and TRBJ2-2; 7 bases line up with TRBD1. Trimming at V came to 4 bases and at J to 5 bases, leaving 13 bases not matched to a gene. This CDR3 is 17 amino acids long. Germline lookup yields CDR1 SGHVS and CDR2 FQNEAQ. The CDR3 loop reads CASSSRGGLGKTGELFF. The CDR3 DNA reads as TGTGCCAGCAGCTCGAGAGGGGGCCTCGGGAAAACCGGGGAGCTGTTTTTT. Full variable domain (remainder filled in from reference TRBV7-8 and TRBJ2-2): GAGVSQSPRYKVAKRGQDVALRCDPISGHVSLFWYQQALGQGPEFLTYFQNEAQLDKSGLPSDRFFAERPEGSVSTLKIQRTQQEDSAVYLCASSSRGGLGKTGELFFGEGSRLTVL.

The table lists this clonotype with a few counts. The chain joins TRBV12-3 or TRBV12-4 to TRBJ1-2; D is unresolved. The CDR3 length is 14 residues. Trimming took 2 bases from V and 4 from J, leaving 11 bases between them. This chain's CDR3 is CASSLLVSGYGYTF. CDR3 coding DNA: TGTGCCAGCAGTTTATTGGTGTCGGGCTATGGCTACACCTTC.

The genes are TRBV20-1 and TRBJ2-1, with D unresolved. Germline-derived CDR1 and CDR2 are DFQATT and SNEGSKA (reference sequence). V lost 2 bases to trimming and J lost 9 bases, with 5 bases between them. The CDR3 has 10 residues. The CDR3 DNA reads TGCAGTGCTAGATGGGTTGAGCAGTTCTTC. Amino acids: CSARWVEQFF.

In this sample, this clonotype turned up a few times. The chain carries TRBV19 and TRBJ2-7; 13 nucleotides match TRBD2. J was trimmed by 0 bases and V by 5 bases; bases with no gene match: 4. The CDR3 contains 16 residues. Germline CDR1 and CDR2: LNHDA and SQIVND (reference sequence). Here the CDR3 DNA reads TGTGCCAGTAGTGGGCGGACTAGCGGGGGCTCCTACGAGCAGTACTTC. Amino acids: CASSGRTSGGSYEQYF.

This chain links TRBV5-1 with TRBJ2-2; a weak D match, TRBD2 (6 bases). This CDR3 region has 13 residues. Germline lookup yields CDR1 SGHRS and CDR2 YFSETQ. The germline V and J ends were trimmed by 0 bases and 9 bases, with 9 bases remaining between them. CDR3 sequence reads: CASSLVEGRELFF. The CDR3 nucleotides are TGCGCCAGCAGCTTGGTGGAGGGGCGGGAGCTGTTTTTT.

The V gene is TRBV5-1, the J gene TRBJ2-6, with TRBD1 matching over 9 bases. Germline assignment: CDR1 SGHRS and CDR2 YFSETQ. This CDR3 spans 19 amino acids. The J segment lost 6 bases and the V segment lost 3 bases, leaving 16 bases of the junction unmatched. Here the CDR3 DNA reads TGCGCCAGCAGCTCGCGGGGACAGGGACTATCTGGGGCGGCCAACGTCCTGACTTTC. Translation: CASSSRGQGLSGAANVLTF.